This T cell receptor beta chain was observed in a study of blood T cell repertoires in COVID-19 (dated by TCRdb to between 2020 and 2021). The study in broad terms: Samples covering the acute and convalescent phases of COVID-19 were provided by collaborators in the United States, Italy and Spain. Where available, HLA class I and class II types were taken from metadata supplied by the sample provider and were not determined by assay-based typing. The repertoires were made available in a free public database intended to serve as a resource for research on the immune response to SARS-CoV-2. The dataset comprised deeply sampled blood TCRbeta repertoires from subjects exposed to, actively infected with, or recovered from COVID-19. The material from the prospective study consisted of cDNA or gDNA derived from T cells, B-cell-depleted T cells, or PBMCs. Sample metadata almost always included a de-identified subject ID, COVID-19 status, age in years and sex. The samples were drawn from the first 160 participants of the ongoing ImmuneRACE study and from 1,200 or so subjects provided by 6 global collaborators. The study at large found these results: The amount of clinical and demographic metadata varied by source and participant and was provided uncurated.

About this clone: No antigen is known for it. Within one base of it there is no much larger clone, and no base qualities were kept.

Its CDR3 holds 15 amino acids, cysteine through phenylalanine. The retained sequence is limited to the CDR3, 45 bases, with the frame set at the first base. In the germline V gene, CDR1 corresponds to KGHSH and CDR2 to LQKENI. Trimming removed 3 bases from V and 6 bases from J, leaving 12 bases between the germline ends. The immunoSEQ Assay, a bias-controlled multiplex PCR, was used to amplify TCRbeta CDR3 regions from genomic DNA. The authors' analysis ran thus. The number of nucleated cells in each sample was estimated from the amplification of reference gene primers within the assay. To quantify the absolute abundance of each unique TCRbeta CDR3 rearrangement, sequence reads were collapsed and filtered. For each sample, productive Simpson clonality was calculated by taking the square root of Simpson's diversity index across productive rearrangements. TCRdb holds this immuneACCESS table with in-frame rearrangements only. Some clones are missing; in checked studies, unresolved V genes explain under half, and the rest has no known cause. V, J and clone size derive from that table, while D and trimming were established from the DNA sequence. For this sample there are under 400,000 clones; 90% appear just once. Around 7% of the sample is taken by the ten largest.

The collaborating institutions used their own protocols to collect whole blood in K2EDTA tubes. Collaborator samples were shipped for TCRbeta analysis as frozen whole blood, isolated PBMCs, or DNA extracted from either sample type. The chain couples TRBV18 to TRBJ1-6, with TRBD1 as a weak D call on 6 bases. This sequence originates from a man between 18 and 29 years old with active or convalescent COVID-19. Sample: peripheral blood. The sequenced DNA: TGTGCCAGCTCACCTATAGGACAGTTTAATTCACCCCTCCACTTT. Its amino acids are CASSPIGQFNSPLHF.